These 18 T cell receptor beta chains were sequenced from one sample in a study of CD8+ T cells in alopecia areata. Extraction of RNA preceded its reverse transcription into cDNA, which served as the sequencing template. TCRdb's copy holds only in-frame clones and misses some; the assay was immunoSEQ multiplex PCR. This table has hundreds of thousands of clones, 67% appearing once. Sequencing used CD4+ T cells sorted from blood, obtained at week 0. These receptors originate from a human donor with alopecia areata.

The chain couples TRBV25-1 to TRBJ2-2, with 7 bases that match TRBD1. Germline lookup yields CDR1 MGHDK and CDR2 SYGVNS. The ends lost 8 bases at V and 2 bases at J; junction bases unmatched: 5. This CDR3 is 14 amino acids long. CDR3 protein: CASQTGPNTGELFF. CDR3 nucleotide sequence: TGTGCCAGCCAGACAGGGCCAAACACCGGGGAGCTGTTTTTT.

This clone has only one observation. The chain uses TRBV9 and TRBJ2-1, with D possibly being TRBD1 (6 bases). Trimming pared 0 bases from V and 4 bases from J, leaving 14 bases between. Germline values: CDR1 SGDLS, CDR2 YYNGEE. There are 16 residues in the CDR3. DNA of the CDR3: TGTGCCAGCAGCGTAGAGGGCAGGGGTACGTACAATGAGCAGTTCTTC. Its translation is CASSVEGRGTYNEQFF.

The chain couples TRBV29-1 to TRBJ2-2, with 9 bases lining up with TRBD2. Trimming at V came to 7 bases and at J to 6 bases, leaving 3 bases not matched to a gene. The CDR3 runs to 12 residues. The germline V gene encodes CDR1 SQVTM and CDR2 ANQGSEA. For the CDR3, the DNA is TGCAGCGCAGGACTAGCGTCCGGGGAGCTGTTTTTT. Its protein is CSAGLASGELFF.

The V call is TRBV9, the J call TRBJ2-3; D remains unclear. The CDR3 is 15 amino acids. Per germline, CDR1 SGDLS and CDR2 YYNGEE. Trimming cost V 0 bases and J 0 bases, with 8 bases left between them. CDR3 region: CASSVAIGSTDTQYF. The CDR3 region has the DNA TGTGCCAGCAGCGTAGCTATCGGTAGCACAGATACGCAGTATTTT.

About this clone itself: The sample has other DNA sequences that encode this CDR3 too. The rearrangement links TRBV9 to TRBJ1-2; a weak D match, TRBD1 (5 bases). The V gene's germline CDR1 is SGDLS and CDR2 YYNGEE. Trimming shortened V by 0 bases and J by 7 bases, and 10 bases separated the two germline ends. The CDR3 is 13 amino acids. The CDR3 DNA reads as TGTGCCAGCAGCGTAGGCGGGGCCGCTGGCTACACCTTC. Its protein product is CASSVGGAAGYTF.

This chain uses TRBV25-1 with TRBJ1-1; D not resolved. V shed 7 bases and J shed 1 base, with 10 bases lying between them. From germline, CDR1 is MGHDK and CDR2 SYGVNS. This CDR3 is 13 amino acids long. CDR3 sequence reads: CASKGQANTEAFF. CDR3 coding DNA: TGTGCCAGCAAAGGTCAGGCGAACACTGAAGCTTTCTTT.

Only one count was recorded for this clone. This chain connects TRBV5-1 to TRBJ2-1; 8 nucleotides align to TRBD2. Trimming cost V 1 base and J 9 bases; bases outside gene matches: 6. The CDR3 spans 14 residues. Germline V gene data show CDR1 as SGHRS and CDR2 as YFSETQ. CDR3 sequence reads: CASSLSGGPREQFF. The CDR3 nucleotides read TGCGCCAGCAGCTTGTCGGGGGGGCCGCGTGAGCAGTTCTTC. Full variable domain (missing parts from reference TRBV5-1 and TRBJ2-1): KAGVTQTPRYLIKTRGQQVTLSCSPISGHRSVSWYQQTPGQGLQFLFEYFSETQRNKGNFPGRFSGRQFSNSRSEMNVSTLELGDSALYLCASSLSGGPREQFFGPGTRLTVL.

The table lists this clone with a count of one. The junction departs from germline at one end; a sequencing error may be responsible. The chain combines TRBV7-7 with TRBJ2-3; D gene unclear. Germline V gene lookup returns CDR1 SSHAT and CDR2 FNYEAQ (reference sequence). This CDR3 has 14 amino acids. CDR3 sequence (DNA): TGTGCTAGCAGCCTCTTGGGTAGCACAGATACGCAGTATTTT. The encoded protein is CASSLLGSTDTQYF. Full variable domain (outside the CDR3, taken from reference TRBV7-7 and TRBJ2-3): GAGVSQSPRYKVTKRGQDVTLRCDPISSHATLYWYQQALGQGPEFLTYFNYEAQPDKSGLPSDRFSAERPEGSISTLTIQRTEQRDSAMYRCASSLLGSTDTQYFGPGTRLTVL.

CDR3 sequence (DNA): TGCGCCAGCAGCTTGGAACCAGAGACCCAGTACTTC. This gives the protein CASSLEPETQYF. The chain joins TRBV5-1 to TRBJ2-5; D remains unclear. The germline gives CDR1 SGHRS, CDR2 YFSETQ. This CDR3 contains 12 residues. Between the trimmed V and J ends, which lost 0 bases and 4 bases, there was a span of 4 bases.

About this clone itself: The same CDR3 also results from other DNA sequences found in this sample. The CDR3 DNA sequence: TGTGCCTGGAGTGCCTCTTACGAGCAGTACTTC. This codes for CAWSASYEQYF. V gene TRBV30 combines with J gene TRBJ2-7; D is ambiguous. CDR3 length: 11 amino acids. V dropped 1 base and J dropped 4 bases, with 5 bases sitting between them. Looked up from germline, CDR1 is GTSNPN and CDR2 is SVGIG (reference sequence).

This chain joins TRBV30 and TRBJ1-5; 8 positions agree with TRBD1. V gave up 5 bases and J gave up 9 bases; unmatched junction bases: 12. Germline assignment: CDR1 GTSNPN and CDR2 SVGIG (reference sequence). The CDR3 consists of 14 residues. The CDR3: CAWSGQGPSPPQHF. The CDR3 region has the DNA TGTGCCTGGTCCGGACAGGGTCCCTCCCCGCCCCAGCATTTT.

In this sample, this clone turned up a few times. The genes are TRBV9 and TRBJ1-2, with D possibly matching TRBD1 (6 bases). The CDR3 runs to 14 residues. Trimming took off 2 bases at V and 2 bases at J, with 10 bases between the two ends. The V gene's germline CDR1 is SGDLS and CDR2 YYNGEE. CDR3 sequence reads: CASSVWGGNYGYTF. CDR3 nucleotides: TGTGCCAGCAGCGTGTGGGGGGGCAACTATGGCTACACCTTC.

V is TRBV30 and J is TRBJ2-1; D uncertain. Germline CDR1 reads GTSNPN; CDR2 reads SVGIG (reference sequence). V shed 2 bases and J shed 7 bases, with 9 bases lying between them. The CDR3 consists of 12 residues. The CDR3 region is CAWSPRRNEQFF. CDR3 in DNA: TGTGCCTGGAGTCCCCGTCGGAATGAGCAGTTCTTC. The variable domain in full, completed from reference TRBV30 and TRBJ2-1, reads SQTIHQWPATLVQPVGSPLSLECTVEGTSNPNLYWYRQAAGRGLQLLFYSVGIGQISSEVPQNLSASRPQDRQFILSSKKLLLSDSGFYLCAWSPRRNEQFFGPGTRLTVL.

Only one count was recorded for this clone. The chain uses TRBV10-3 and TRBJ2-7; D gene ambiguous. Trimming stripped 6 bases from V and 3 bases from J, with 12 bases between. Germline V CDR1 and CDR2: ENHRY, SYGVKD. The CDR3 has 13 residues. CDR3 sequence: CAIRRAKRYEQYF. The CDR3 nucleotides are TGTGCCATCAGGAGAGCGAAACGCTACGAGCAGTACTTC.

This clone was counted between two and nine times. This chain uses TRBV6-5 with TRBJ2-3; D unclear. V dropped 6 bases and J dropped 4 bases, with 5 bases sitting between them. This CDR3 has 11 residues. Looked up from germline, CDR1 is MNHEY and CDR2 is SVGAGI. CDR3 nucleotide sequence: TGTGCCAGCAGGAATGCAGATACGCAGTATTTT. It codes for CASRNADTQYF.

The rearrangement joins TRBV2 to TRBJ2-7; 11 nucleotides line up with TRBD2. This CDR3 comprises 14 residues. CDR1 is SNHLY, CDR2 FYNNEI, per germline. V shed 6 bases, J shed 6 bases, and the junction held 7 bases outside the gene matches. The CDR3 sequence is CASSFSGGAREQYF. The DNA for the CDR3 is TGTGCCAGCAGCTTTAGCGGGGGGGCGCGCGAGCAGTACTTC.

This clone appeared a few times. The V call is TRBV30, the J call TRBJ2-7, with D hard to call. The CDR3 loop spans 13 amino acids. In germline, CDR1 is GTSNPN, CDR2 SVGIG (reference sequence). The ends were cut back, 2 bases at V and 3 bases at J, with 11 bases in the middle. The CDR3 loop is CAWSPPGSYEQYF. The CDR3 DNA reads TGTGCCTGGAGTCCCCCCGGTAGCTACGAGCAGTACTTC. Full variable domain (missing parts from reference TRBV30 and TRBJ2-7): SQTIHQWPATLVQPVGSPLSLECTVEGTSNPNLYWYRQAAGRGLQLLFYSVGIGQISSEVPQNLSASRPQDRQFILSSKKLLLSDSGFYLCAWSPPGSYEQYFGPGTRLTVT.

This chain links TRBV15 with TRBJ2-3; no clear D gene. Deletions cut 0 bases from V and 1 base from J, with 5 bases between. The CDR3 runs 14 residues. CDR1 is LNHNV and CDR2 is YYDKDF in the germline V gene (reference sequence). The CDR3, as DNA: TGTGCCACCAGCAGAGACAGCGGCACAGATACGCAGTATTTT. The encoded protein is CATSRDSGTDTQYF.